Below are 5 T cell receptor beta chains sequenced from a single sample in a study of cytomegalovirus exposure and HLA in healthy donors. The primer mix had 60 Vbeta and 13 Jbeta primers. The repertoire was sequenced with immunoSEQ multiplex PCR; TCRdb's copy has only in-frame clones and lacks some. The sample lists about 160,000 clones, 60% to 85% occurring once. The specimen was PBMCs. The receptor source for this set is a woman in her thirties or forties in good health and CMV-seronegative.

About this clone itself: The same CDR3 is also encoded by other DNA sequences in this sample. V is TRBV7-9 and J is TRBJ1-3; D not resolved. V was trimmed by 2 bases and J by 4 bases, leaving 6 bases between them. Germline loops: CDR1 SEHNR, CDR2 FQNEAQ (reference sequence). The CDR3 is 13 residues long. CDR3 coding DNA: TGTGCCAGCAGCTTATCAGTAGGAAACACCATATATTTT. It is translated as CASSLSVGNTIYF.

The chain links TRBV7-7 to TRBJ2-5, with 13 nucleotides matching TRBD2. V lost 9 bases and J lost 3; bases outside the gene matches: 10. The germline V gene has CDR1 SSHAT and CDR2 FNYEAQ (reference sequence). The CDR3 loop spans 16 amino acids. This CDR3 reads CASGKRTSGGEETQYF. DNA of the CDR3: TGTGCCAGTGGAAAAAGGACTAGCGGGGGAGAAGAGACCCAGTACTTC.

The rearrangement joins TRBV27 to TRBJ2-2; 7 bases align to TRBD2. The CDR3 is 16 amino acids. Germline loops: CDR1 MNHEY, CDR2 SMNVEV (reference sequence). Trimming cost V 0 bases and J 1 base; bases outside gene matches: 2. The DNA for the CDR3 is TGTGCCAGCAGTTTATCTGGCGGGAGGAACACCGGGGAGCTGTTTTTT. Translated, it gives CASSLSGGRNTGELFF.

This clone was recorded a few times. The V call is TRBV7-9, the J call TRBJ2-7, with 7 bases that match TRBD1. From germline, CDR1 is SEHNR and CDR2 FQNEAQ (reference sequence). With 3 bases clipped from V and 0 bases from J, the junction kept 2 bases outside the gene matches. The CDR3 is 14 residues long. This chain's CDR3 is CASSLTGSSYEQYF. The DNA of the CDR3 is TGTGCCAGCAGCTTGACAGGGAGCTCCTACGAGCAGTACTTC.

CDR3 amino acids: CASSQLSGGAGELFF. As DNA, the CDR3 is TGTGCCAGCAGCCAACTTAGCGGGGGTGCCGGGGAGCTGTTTTTT. The genes are TRBV7-8 and TRBJ2-2, with TRBD2 identical over 9 bases. In germline, CDR1 is SGHVS, CDR2 FQNEAQ. V lost 5 bases, J lost 6 bases, and 7 bases stayed unmatched. The CDR3 totals 15 residues.